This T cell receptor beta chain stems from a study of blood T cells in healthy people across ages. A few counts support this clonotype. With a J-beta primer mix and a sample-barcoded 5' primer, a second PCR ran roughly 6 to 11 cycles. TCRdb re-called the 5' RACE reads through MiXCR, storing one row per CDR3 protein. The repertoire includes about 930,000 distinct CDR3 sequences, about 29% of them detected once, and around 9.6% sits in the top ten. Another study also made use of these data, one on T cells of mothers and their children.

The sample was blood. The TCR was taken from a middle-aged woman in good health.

DNA for the CDR3: TGCAGCGTTGTTCCGGCGGACCAAGAGACCCAGTACTTC. Translation: CSVVPADQETQYF. The rearrangement joins TRBV29-1 to TRBJ2-5; D remains unclear. The V end lost 4 bases, the J end lost 0 bases, and 9 bases lay between the germline ends. The CDR3 is 13 amino acids. Germline V gives CDR1 SQVTM, CDR2 ANQGSEA.